This TCR beta chain was sequenced during a study of blood T cell repertoires in COVID-19. Study in general: Researchers got acute and convalescent COVID-19 samples from the United States, Italy and Spain. T cells, B-cell-depleted T cells, or PBMCs provided the cDNA or gDNA that served as material.

Per the original methods: Nucleated cell counts were estimated from reference gene primer amplification. Method: immunoSEQ multiplex PCR; TCRdb's copy keeps in-frame clones and lacks some. That table furnishes V, J and clone size, whereas the DNA furnished D and trimming. The repertoire consists of approximately 150,000 clones, with around four fifths occurring once and the leading ten covering roughly 2.3%. This clone was counted once. This CDR3 is 14 amino acids long. The germline gives CDR1 LGHDT, CDR2 YNNKEL (reference sequence). The V gene end was trimmed by 4 bases and the J gene end by 5 bases; junction bases not matched to a gene: 6.

The sequence derives from a man between 65 and 85 years old with acute or convalescent COVID-19. Sequenced: peripheral blood. The rearrangement joins TRBV3-1 (or the pseudogene TRBV3-2) to TRBJ2-5; the match to TRBD2 covers 8 bases. CDR3 sequence: CASSPGTSGETQYF. CDR3 sequence (DNA): TGTGCCAGCAGCCCTGGGACTAGTGGGGAGACCCAGTACTTC.